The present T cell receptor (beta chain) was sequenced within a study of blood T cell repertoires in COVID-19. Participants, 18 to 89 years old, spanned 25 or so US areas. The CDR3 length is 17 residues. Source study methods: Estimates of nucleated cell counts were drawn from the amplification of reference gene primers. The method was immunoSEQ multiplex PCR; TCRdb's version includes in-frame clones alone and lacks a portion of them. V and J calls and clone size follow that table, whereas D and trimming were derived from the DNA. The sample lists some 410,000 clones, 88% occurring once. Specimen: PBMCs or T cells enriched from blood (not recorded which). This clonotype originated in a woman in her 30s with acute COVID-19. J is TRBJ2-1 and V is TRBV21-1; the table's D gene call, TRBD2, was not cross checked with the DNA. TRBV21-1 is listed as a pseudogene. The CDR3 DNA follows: TGTGCCAGCAGCAAACCCCCCGGCGGGGGGGCCGTCAATGAGCAGTTCTTC. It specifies CASSKPPGGGAVNEQFF.